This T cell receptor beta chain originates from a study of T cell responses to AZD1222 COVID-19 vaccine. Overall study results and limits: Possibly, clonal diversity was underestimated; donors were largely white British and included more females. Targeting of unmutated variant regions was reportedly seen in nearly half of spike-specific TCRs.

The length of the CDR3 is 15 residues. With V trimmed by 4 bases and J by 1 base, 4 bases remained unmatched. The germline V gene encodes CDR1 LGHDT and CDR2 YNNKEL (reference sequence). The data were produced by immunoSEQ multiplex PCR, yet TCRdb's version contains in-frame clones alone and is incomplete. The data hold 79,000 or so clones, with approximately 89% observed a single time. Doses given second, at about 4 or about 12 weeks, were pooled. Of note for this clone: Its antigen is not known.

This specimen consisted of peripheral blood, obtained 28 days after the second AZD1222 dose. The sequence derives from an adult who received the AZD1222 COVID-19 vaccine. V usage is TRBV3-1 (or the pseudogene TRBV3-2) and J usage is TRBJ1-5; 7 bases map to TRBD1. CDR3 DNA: TGTGCCAGCAGCCCCGGGACAGTAAGCAATCAGCCCCAGCATTTT. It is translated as CASSPGTVSNQPQHF.